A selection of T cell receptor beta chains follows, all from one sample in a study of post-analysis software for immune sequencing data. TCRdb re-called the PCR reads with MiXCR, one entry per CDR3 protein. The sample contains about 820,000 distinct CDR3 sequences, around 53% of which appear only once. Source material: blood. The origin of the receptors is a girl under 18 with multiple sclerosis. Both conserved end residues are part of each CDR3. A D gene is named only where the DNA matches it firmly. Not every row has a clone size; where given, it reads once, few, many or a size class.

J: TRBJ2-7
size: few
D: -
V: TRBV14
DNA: TGTGCCAGCAGCCAAACCCGCTACGGGCAGTACTTC
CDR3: CASSQTRYGQYF

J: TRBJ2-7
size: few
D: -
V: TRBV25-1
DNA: TGTGCCAGCAGGAGGAGTCCCGGGTCTTGGGCCTACGAGCAGTACTTC
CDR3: CASRRSPGSWAYEQYF

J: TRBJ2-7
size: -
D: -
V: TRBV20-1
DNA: TGCAGTGCTGGCCCGACAGGTGGGAGTGGCGAGCAGTACTTC
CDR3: CSAGPTGGSGEQYF

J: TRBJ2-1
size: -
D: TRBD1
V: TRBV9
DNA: TGTGCCAGCAGCGGGGACAGATACAACAATGAGCAGTTCTTC
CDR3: CASSGDRYNNEQFF

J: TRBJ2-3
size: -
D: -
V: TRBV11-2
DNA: TGTGCCAGCAGCTTGGCTGTCTCTAGCACAGATACGCAGTATTTT
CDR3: CASSLAVSSTDTQYF

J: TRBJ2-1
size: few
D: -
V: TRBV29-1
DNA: TGCAGCGTTGAAGCACGAGCCGGGGACTCTCGCGGCAATGAGCAGTTCTTC
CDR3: CSVEARAGDSRGNEQFF

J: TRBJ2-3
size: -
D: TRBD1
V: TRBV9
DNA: TGTGCCAGCAGCGCAGCCGGGGCAGGGGGTACAGATACGCAGTATTTT
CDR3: CASSAAGAGGTDTQYF

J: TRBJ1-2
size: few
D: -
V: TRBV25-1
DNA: TGTGCCAGCAGTGAAGGGTATGAACAGGCCTATGGCTACACCTTC
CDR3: CASSEGYEQAYGYTF

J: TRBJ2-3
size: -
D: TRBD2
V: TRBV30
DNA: TGTGCCTGGAGTTTTCAAGCGGGAGCCACAGATACGCAGTATTTT
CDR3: CAWSFQAGATDTQYF

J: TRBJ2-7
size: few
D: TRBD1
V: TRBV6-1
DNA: TGTGCCAGCAGTGACGGACAGGGTGGCTACGAGCAGTACTTC
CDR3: CASSDGQGGYEQYF

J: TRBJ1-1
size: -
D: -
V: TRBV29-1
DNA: TGCAGCGTTGAAAGCAGGTATCGCGGTGAAGCTTTCTTT
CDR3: CSVESRYRGEAFF

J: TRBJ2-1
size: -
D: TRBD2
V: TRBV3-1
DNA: TGTGCCAGCAGCCACCTAGCGGGGCGGAATGAGCAGTTCTTC
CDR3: CASSHLAGRNEQFF

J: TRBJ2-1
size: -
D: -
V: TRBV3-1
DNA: TGTGCCAGCAGCCAAGGGAGGCCGGGCCTAATGAATGAGCAGTTCTTC
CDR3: CASSQGRPGLMNEQFF

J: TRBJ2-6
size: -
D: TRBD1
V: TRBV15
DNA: TGTGCCACCAGCGGAGAGGGGGCAGGGGAACTGGTCTGGGCCAACGTCCTGACTTTC
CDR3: CATSGEGAGELVWANVLTF

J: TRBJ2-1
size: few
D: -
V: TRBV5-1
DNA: TGCGCCAGCAGCTTGGCCGTTTTCAATGAGCAGTTCTTC
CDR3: CASSLAVFNEQFF